This T cell receptor beta chain was found in a study of OX40 agonist ivuxolimab in advanced cancers. About the research overall: Earlier treatment with anti-PD-1, anti-PD-L1 or anti-CTLA-4 was permitted, and about 40% had received some. Study results and limitations: Several nonresponders also turned out to have low normalized T-cell clonal expansion.

The ends were cut back, 6 bases at V and 1 base at J, with 14 bases in the middle. This CDR3 contains 15 residues. Germline loops: CDR1 SGHDT, CDR2 YYEEEE. Concerning this clone: Its antigen is still unknown.

Method: immunoSEQ multiplex PCR; TCRdb's copy keeps in-frame clones and lacks some. The repertoire consists of around 50,000 clones, with roughly 86% occurring once and the leading ten covering approximately 1.2%. The sequencing here drew on CD4+ or CD8+ T cells sorted from blood, taken in a trial of the OX40 agonist ivuxolimab. The chain couples TRBV5-6 to TRBJ2-1; D possibly matches TRBD1 or TRBD2 (5 bases each). The TCR comes from an adult with an advanced solid tumor such as melanoma, head and neck, liver or kidney cancer. As DNA, the CDR3 is TGTGCCAGCACTTACCGGGACGGATCCTACAATGAGCAGTTCTTC. The encoded protein is CASTYRDGSYNEQFF.